These T cell receptor beta chains were read from a single sample in a study of regulatory T cells in long-lasting Graves disease. TCRdb independently ran MiXCR on the multiplex PCR reads; one entry per CDR3 protein. The repertoire holds approximately 400,000 distinct CDR3 sequences, roughly 15% seen once, with about 8% in the top ten. These sequences were also reported in another study, on T cells in Graves' hyperthyroidism and ophthalmopathy.

The input for sequencing was peripheral blood mononuclear cells (PBMCs), taken at new diagnosis, from a patient treated with antithyroid drugs. Every receptor here comes from a woman aged 40 to 50 with Graves disease. The CDR3 runs from the conserved cysteine through the conserved F or W. The order of the fields is CDR3 protein, CDR3 DNA, CDR3 length, D gene, V gene, clone size, J gene. The D gene is left open where the match is weak. Some rows mark clone size as missing; the rest say once, few, many or name a class of expanded clone.

CDR3aa: CASSLPWSRETQYF; CDR3nt: TGTGCCAGCAGCTTACCTTGGAGTAGAGAGACCCAGTACTTC; len: 14; d_gene: NA; v_gene: TRBV11-2; abundance: many; j_gene: TRBJ2-5
CDR3aa: CSAERLAGSTDTQYF; CDR3nt: TGCAGTGCGGAAAGACTAGCGGGAAGCACAGATACGCAGTATTTT; len: 15; d_gene: TRBD2; v_gene: TRBV20-1; abundance: few; j_gene: TRBJ2-3
CDR3aa: CASRVDTQETQYF; CDR3nt: TGTGCCAGCAGAGTGGACACCCAAGAGACCCAGTACTTC; len: 13; d_gene: NA; v_gene: TRBV6-1; abundance: many; j_gene: TRBJ2-5
CDR3aa: CATSFGGRETQYF; CDR3nt: TGTGCCACCAGCTTCGGTGGGAGAGAGACCCAGTACTTC; len: 13; d_gene: NA; v_gene: TRBV15; abundance: NA; j_gene: TRBJ2-5
CDR3aa: CASSDHPGQGFSYNEQFF; CDR3nt: TGTGCCAGCAGCGACCACCCGGGACAGGGTTTTTCCTACAATGAGCAGTTCTTC; len: 18; d_gene: TRBD1; v_gene: TRBV9; abundance: NA; j_gene: TRBJ2-1
CDR3aa: CASSEGAGQPQHF; CDR3nt: TGTGCCAGTAGTGAAGGGGCAGGGCAGCCCCAGCATTTT; len: 13; d_gene: NA; v_gene: TRBV19; abundance: many; j_gene: TRBJ1-5
CDR3aa: CASSPIDLRYYNEQFF; CDR3nt: TGTGCCAGCAGCCCCATTGACCTGCGTTATTACAATGAGCAGTTCTTC; len: 16; d_gene: NA; v_gene: TRBV7-9; abundance: NA; j_gene: TRBJ2-1
CDR3aa: CASSLEYGRSGSYNEQFF; CDR3nt: TGTGCCAGCAGCTTAGAATATGGACGGAGCGGCTCCTACAATGAGCAGTTCTTC; len: 18; d_gene: NA; v_gene: TRBV11-2; abundance: few; j_gene: TRBJ2-1
CDR3aa: CASSYGTEMNTEAFF; CDR3nt: TGTGCCAGCAGTTACGGCACAGAAATGAACACTGAAGCTTTCTTT; len: 15; d_gene: NA; v_gene: TRBV6-2/TRBV6-3; abundance: NA; j_gene: TRBJ1-1
CDR3aa: CASSYPRQSTSYEQYF; CDR3nt: TGTGCCAGCAGTTACCCTAGACAGTCCACCTCCTACGAGCAGTACTTC; len: 16; d_gene: NA; v_gene: TRBV28; abundance: many; j_gene: TRBJ2-7
CDR3aa: CASSEDNSYNEQFF; CDR3nt: TGTGCCAGCAGTGAGGACAACTCCTACAATGAGCAGTTCTTC; len: 14; d_gene: NA; v_gene: TRBV2; abundance: many; j_gene: TRBJ2-1
CDR3aa: CASSRTPLRWKQYF; CDR3nt: TGTGCCAGCAGCCGCACTCCCCTCCGATGGAAGCAGTACTTC; len: 14; d_gene: NA; v_gene: TRBV28; abundance: many; j_gene: TRBJ2-7
CDR3aa: CATSRDPPGRNQGDTQYF; CDR3nt: TGTGCCACCAGCAGAGATCCCCCCGGGCGGAACCAGGGGGATACGCAGTATTTT; len: 18; d_gene: NA; v_gene: TRBV15; abundance: few; j_gene: TRBJ2-3